What follows are 28 T cell receptor beta chains derived from one specimen sequenced in a study of cytomegalovirus exposure and HLA in healthy donors. Amplification used 60 Vbeta primers and 13 Jbeta primers. This table comes from immunoSEQ multiplex PCR, and its TCRdb copy is limited to in-frame clones, with some not included. This sample has around 140,000 clones, with roughly 80% found just once. The sample consisted of PBMCs. These receptors originate from a male donor in good health and CMV-seronegative.

The table lists this clone with a count of one. The V and J genes are TRBV28 and TRBJ2-6, with D perhaps TRBD2 (6 bases). Trimming took off 6 bases at V and 0 bases at J, with 18 bases between the two ends. From germline, CDR1 is MDHEN and CDR2 SYDVKM. The CDR3 is made up of 18 amino acids. In nucleotides, the CDR3 is TGTGCCAGCAGAGTAGGGCGTAGCGGAATCTCTGGGGCCAACGTCCTGACTTTC. It specifies CASRVGRSGISGANVLTF.

This chain links TRBV9 with TRBJ1-1; TRBD1 matches at 7 bases. Germline CDR1 is SGDLS and CDR2 is YYNGEE. The ends lost 0 bases at V and 4 bases at J; junction bases unmatched: 3. This CDR3 has 14 residues. The CDR3 sequence is CASSVGGQATEAFF. CDR3 DNA sequence: TGTGCCAGCAGCGTAGGAGGACAGGCCACTGAAGCTTTCTTT.

This sequence joins TRBV7-2 and TRBJ2-7; maybe TRBD1 (5 bases). The CDR3 runs 15 residues. Trimming cost V 5 bases and J 5 bases, with 19 bases left between them. Germline loops: CDR1 SGHTA, CDR2 FQGNSA. The CDR3 spells CASSQGVGFWDEQYF. The CDR3, as DNA: TGTGCCAGCAGCCAAGGGGTCGGTTTTTGGGACGAGCAGTACTTC.

The genes are TRBV5-1 and TRBJ2-7; D is ambiguous. In germline, CDR1 is SGHRS, CDR2 YFSETQ. The CDR3 is 11 amino acids. Trimming cost V 4 bases and J 6 bases, with 8 bases left between them. CDR3 sequence (DNA): TGCGCCAGCAGCGGGCATAGCGAGCAGTACTTC. This gives the protein CASSGHSEQYF.

The V call is TRBV7-3, the J call TRBJ1-1; D may be TRBD1 (5 bases). V gave up 4 bases and J gave up 4 bases, with 10 bases separating them. This CDR3 has 13 amino acids. CDR1 and CDR2 (germline): SGHTA, FQGTGA. The CDR3: CASSSGGSTEAFF. In DNA, the CDR3 is TGTGCCAGCAGCTCGGGGGGGAGCACTGAAGCTTTCTTT.

J is TRBJ1-6 and V is TRBV6-5, with D unresolved. The CDR3 loop spans 13 amino acids. Trimming left V 6 bases short and J 7 bases short, with 10 bases between. Germline-derived CDR1 and CDR2 are MNHEY and SVGAGI. CDR3 protein: CASRWETNSPLHF. In DNA form, the CDR3 reads TGTGCCAGCAGGTGGGAGACAAATTCACCCCTCCACTTT.

The chain recombines TRBV5-6 with TRBJ2-3; TRBD1 agrees at 7 bases. The CDR3 totals 16 residues. With V trimmed by 3 bases and J by 1 base, 8 bases remained unmatched. In germline, CDR1 is SGHDT, CDR2 YYEEEE. CDR3 in DNA: TGTGCCAGCAGCTCCTACAGGGGATCGGGCACAGATACGCAGTATTTT. This sequence encodes CASSSYRGSGTDTQYF.

The chain has TRBV19 and TRBJ2-3, with 13 bases fitting TRBD2. The CDR3 has 19 amino acids. V dropped 3 bases and J dropped 0; count of bases not matched to a gene: 9. Germline V lookup: CDR1 LNHDA, CDR2 SQIVND (reference sequence). In nucleotides, the CDR3 is TGTGCCAGTAGTATCAGGACTAGCGGGAGAGGGGGAAGCACAGATACGCAGTATTTT. Its translation is CASSIRTSGRGGSTDTQYF.

The chain links TRBV29-1 to TRBJ2-5; 12 positions match TRBD2. V lost 6 bases to trimming and J lost 5 bases; unmatched junction nucleotides: 10. The CDR3 is made up of 15 amino acids. The germline V gene encodes CDR1 SQVTM and CDR2 ANQGSEA. This chain's CDR3 is CSVGGTSGLVETQYF. The CDR3 DNA follows: TGCAGCGTCGGAGGGACTAGCGGGTTAGTGGAGACCCAGTACTTC.

The J gene is TRBJ1-4, the V gene TRBV7-6; no definite D call. Looked up from germline, CDR1 is SGHVS and CDR2 is FNYEAQ. V gave up 1 base and J gave up 0 bases, with 12 bases separating them. The CDR3 covers 17 residues. In nucleotides, the CDR3 is TGTGCCAGCAGCTTAGAAACCTGGGGAGCAACTAATGAAAAACTGTTTTTT. This sequence encodes CASSLETWGATNEKLFF.

The gene calls are TRBV27 and TRBJ2-7; 7 nucleotides match TRBD2. The CDR3 loop spans 18 amino acids. V gave up 4 bases and J gave up 6 bases; unmatched junction bases: 21. CDR1 is MNHEY, CDR2 SMNVEV, per germline (reference sequence). The CDR3 loop is CASSSRRGSGTPAGEQYF. The CDR3, as DNA: TGTGCCAGCAGTTCCCGGAGAGGGAGCGGGACTCCTGCTGGCGAGCAGTACTTC.

This clone was seen once. The gene calls are TRBV5-1 and TRBJ2-5, with a tentative D call TRBD2 (6 bases). Looked up from germline, CDR1 is SGHRS and CDR2 is YFSETQ. V shed 1 base and J shed 2 bases, with 9 bases lying between them. The CDR3 contains 14 residues. CDR3: CASSLYGGQETQYF. In DNA, the CDR3 is TGCGCCAGCAGCTTGTACGGGGGACAAGAGACCCAGTACTTC.

The genes are TRBV18 and TRBJ1-4; 7 bases match TRBD1. The CDR3 has 16 amino acids. Per germline, CDR1 KGHSH and CDR2 LQKENI. The V segment lost 3 bases and the J segment 2 bases; nucleotides outside the gene matches: 6. The CDR3 loop reads CASSPRQGGTNEKLFF. CDR3 coding DNA: TGTGCCAGCTCACCTCGACAGGGCGGGACTAATGAAAAACTGTTTTTT. Using reference TRBV18 and TRBJ1-4 for the parts outside the CDR3, the full variable domain is NAGVMQNPRHLVRRRGQEARLRCSPMKGHSHVYWYRQLPEEGLKFMVYLQKENIIDESGMPKERFSAEFPKEGPSILRIQQVVRGDSAAYFCASSPRQGGTNEKLFFGSGTQLSVL.

The genes are TRBV6-5 and TRBJ2-7, with a possible D match to TRBD2 (5 bases). Germline assignment: CDR1 MNHEY and CDR2 SVGAGI. The V and J ends lost 10 bases and 7 bases respectively, with 20 bases between them. This CDR3 is built from 13 residues. CDR3 region: CATINPGPGEQYF. For the CDR3, the DNA is TGTGCCACCATTAACCCGGGCCCGGGGGAGCAGTACTTC.

This clone was recorded once. The V call is TRBV2, the J call TRBJ2-3; 9 bases align to TRBD2. V was clipped by 6 bases and J by 6 bases; unmatched bases: 13. CDR3 size: 16 residues. Germline loops: CDR1 SNHLY, CDR2 FYNNEI. CDR3 amino acids: CASRRPGLAGSDTQYF. DNA for the CDR3: TGTGCCAGCAGGAGGCCGGGACTAGCAGGTTCGGATACGCAGTATTTT.

The rearrangement uses TRBV5-6 and TRBJ2-1; tentative D call: TRBD2 (5 bases). Germline V gives CDR1 SGHDT, CDR2 YYEEEE. Trimming removed 2 bases from V and 9 bases from J, with 18 bases in between. The CDR3 loop spans 15 amino acids. Written as DNA, the CDR3 is TGTGCCAGCAGCTTCCGGAGCGCTAGCATCGGTGAGCAGTTCTTC. The encoded protein is CASSFRSASIGEQFF.

V is TRBV28 and J is TRBJ1-3; D uncertain. V lost 4 bases and J lost 4, with 2 bases in between. The CDR3 runs to 11 residues. Germline V CDR1 and CDR2: MDHEN, SYDVKM. CDR3 nucleotides: TGTGCCAGCAGTTCAGGAAACACCATATATTTT. Translation gives CASSSGNTIYF. The full variable domain, with the rest looked up from reference TRBV28 and TRBJ1-3, is DVKVTQSSRYLVKRTGEKVFLECVQDMDHENMFWYRQDPGLGLRLIYFSYDVKMKEKGDIPEGYSVSREKKERFSLILESASTNQTSMYLCASSSGNTIYFGEGSWLTVV.

On this clone itself: The sample holds other DNA sequences that translate to the same CDR3. The chain uses TRBV5-6 and TRBJ1-6; D possibly corresponds to TRBD1 (5 bases). This CDR3 is 14 amino acids long. V was cut by 2 bases and J by 7 bases, with 10 bases left in between. Germline V gene sequence: CDR1 SGHDT, CDR2 YYEEEE. As DNA, the CDR3 is TGTGCCAGCAGCTTCGGACAAGCAAATTCACCCCTCCACTTT. Amino acid sequence: CASSFGQANSPLHF.

This clone was detected a few times. This chain links TRBV28 with TRBJ2-2; 9 nucleotides line up with TRBD1. J lost 4 bases, V lost 3 bases, and 3 bases had no gene match. This CDR3 is 15 amino acids long. CDR1 is MDHEN and CDR2 is SYDVKM in the germline V gene. CDR3 sequence: CASSFRDRVTGELFF. As DNA, the CDR3 is TGTGCCAGCAGTTTCCGGGACAGGGTCACCGGGGAGCTGTTTTTT.

This rearrangement joins TRBV5-6 to TRBJ2-3, with D tentatively TRBD1 (6 bases). V was cut by 0 bases and J by 4 bases, with 6 bases left in between. CDR3 length equals 13 residues. Germline-derived CDR1 and CDR2 are SGHDT and YYEEEE. CDR3 region: CASSLGGPDTQYF. The CDR3 bases are TGTGCCAGCAGCTTGGGGGGGCCAGATACGCAGTATTTT.

For this clone: At one boundary the junction diverges from the germline segment, which might be a read error. The rearrangement uses TRBV9 and TRBJ2-2; 8 nucleotides line up with TRBD1. Per germline, CDR1 SGDLS and CDR2 YYNGEE. This CDR3 comprises 15 residues. The DNA for the CDR3 is TGTGCCAGCAGCGTCCAGGGGGCAGGGACCGAGGAGCTGTTTTTT. This encodes CASSVQGAGTEELFF.

In its sample, this clone was seen a few times. At one boundary the junction diverges from the germline segment, which might be a read error. The rearrangement links TRBV7-7 to TRBJ2-5; 7 nucleotides agree with TRBD1. The CDR3 length is 14 residues. Per germline, CDR1 SSHAT and CDR2 FNYEAQ (reference sequence). The CDR3 loop is CASSPTGAQETQYF. The DNA for the CDR3 is TGTGCTAGCAGCCCCACAGGGGCCCAAGAGACCCAGTACTTC.

V and J are TRBV5-1 and TRBJ2-7, with TRBD1 matching over 8 bases. The CDR3 spans 13 residues. Germline loops: CDR1 SGHRS, CDR2 YFSETQ. V dropped 6 bases and J dropped 5; count of bases not matched to a gene: 7. CDR3 sequence (DNA): TGCGCCAGCAACCAGGGGGCGAGTGACGAGCAGTACTTC. This codes for CASNQGASDEQYF.

The chain employs TRBV6-6 and TRBJ2-5; TRBD2 matches 12 bases. Germline-derived CDR1 and CDR2 are MNHNY and SVGAGI (reference sequence). The CDR3 runs to 15 residues. Trimming cost V 6 bases and J 3 bases; bases outside gene matches: 5. In DNA form, the CDR3 reads TGTGCCAGCAGAGATAGGACTAGCGGGAAAGAGACCCAGTACTTC. Amino acid sequence: CASRDRTSGKETQYF.

This chain joins TRBV27 and TRBJ2-1, with 7 bases that match TRBD1. The trim removed 8 bases at V and 5 bases at J, leaving 12 bases unmatched. This CDR3 has 15 amino acids. CDR1 and CDR2 (germline): MNHEY, SMNVEV (reference sequence). CDR3 amino acids: CASSTNPTGDNEQFF. For the CDR3, the DNA is TGTGCCAGCTCCACGAACCCTACAGGGGACAATGAGCAGTTCTTC.

This clone has just a few counts. The V and J genes are TRBV2 and TRBJ1-5; a possible D gene is TRBD1 (5 bases). There are 14 residues in the CDR3. Trimming took 8 bases from V and 2 from J, leaving 13 bases between them. Germline-derived CDR1 and CDR2 are SNHLY and FYNNEI. This CDR3 reads CASGAAHGNQPQHF. CDR3 sequence (DNA): TGTGCCAGCGGGGCTGCCCACGGCAATCAGCCCCAGCATTTT.

This rearrangement joins TRBV10-3 to TRBJ2-7; D possibly corresponds to TRBD2 (6 bases). Trimming shortened V by 3 bases and J by 6 bases, and 12 bases separated the two germline ends. The germline V gene encodes CDR1 ENHRY and CDR2 SYGVKD. CDR3 length equals 13 residues. The CDR3 nucleotides read TGTGCCATCAGTGACCGACTAGTTTCCGAGCAGTACTTC. Translating gives CAISDRLVSEQYF.

The rearrangement links TRBV19 to TRBJ1-1; no firm D call. V lost 5 bases and J 1 base, leaving 14 bases between the germline ends. The V gene's germline CDR1 is LNHDA and CDR2 SQIVND (reference sequence). The CDR3 totals 15 residues. CDR3 region: CASSARRTGNTEAFF. CDR3 DNA: TGTGCCAGTAGTGCCAGGCGAACTGGGAACACTGAAGCTTTCTTT.